These 14 T cell receptor beta chains share one sample of origin, sequenced in a study of shared clonotypes between healthy human individuals. Data came from immunoSEQ multiplex PCR; TCRdb stores just in-frame clones and leaves some out. The repertoire holds about 2,500,000 clones, with approximately 94% as singletons. Material: naive CD4+ T cells sorted from blood. The subset here: CD45RA+ positively selected. All receptors derive from a young man in good health.

This chain links TRBV7-6 with TRBJ2-5, with D tentatively TRBD1 (6 bases). This CDR3 is 16 amino acids long. Trimming removed 1 base at V and 5 bases at J, with 17 bases between. CDR1 SGHVS and CDR2 FNYEAQ come from the germline V gene. In DNA form, the CDR3 reads TGTGCCAGCAGCTTAGTTACCACAGGGATCGGGGAGACCCAGTACTTC. Translating it yields CASSLVTTGIGETQYF.

The chain joins TRBV28 to TRBJ1-5; D unclear. Germline V lookup: CDR1 MDHEN, CDR2 SYDVKM. V dropped 6 bases and J dropped 0 bases, with 6 bases sitting between them. The length of the CDR3 is 13 residues. This CDR3 reads CASRINSNQPQHF. The CDR3, as DNA: TGTGCCAGCAGGATTAATAGCAATCAGCCCCAGCATTTT.

Turning to this clone: The same CDR3 also results from other DNA sequences found in this sample. The chain links TRBV6-5 to TRBJ1-2, with a tentative D call TRBD1 (5 bases). This CDR3 comprises 14 residues. The germline V gene has CDR1 MNHEY and CDR2 SVGAGI. Trimming shortened V by 2 bases and J by 1 base, and 8 bases separated the two germline ends. The CDR3 region has the DNA TGTGCCAGCAGTTACCGGCAGGGTAACTATGGCTACACCTTC. Its protein product is CASSYRQGNYGYTF.

About this clone: Other nucleotide sequences from this sample produce the same CDR3. The rearrangement uses TRBV5-4 and TRBJ1-6; D is perhaps TRBD1 (5 bases). The V gene's germline CDR1 is SGHNT and CDR2 YYREEE (reference sequence). This CDR3 spans 14 amino acids. Trimming took off 0 bases at V and 7 bases at J, with 8 bases between the two ends. CDR3 DNA: TGTGCCAGCAGCTTGGGGGGCTCGAATTCACCCCTCCACTTT. Encoded protein: CASSLGGSNSPLHF.

The CDR3 DNA reads as TGCAGCGTTGAGGAACCAGGAGATACGCAGTATTTT. This translates into CSVEEPGDTQYF. The chain joins TRBV29-1 to TRBJ2-3; D not certain. The CDR3 loop spans 12 amino acids. Germline CDR1 SQVTM, CDR2 ANQGSEA. The germline V and J ends were trimmed by 3 bases and 5 bases, with 9 bases remaining between them.

The chain couples TRBV9 to TRBJ2-3; maybe TRBD1 (6 bases). The CDR3 spans 13 residues. V lost 1 base and J 4 bases, leaving 7 bases between the germline ends. The germline CDR1 and CDR2 sequences are SGDLS and YYNGEE. This CDR3 reads CASSVRTADTQYF. The CDR3 bases are TGTGCCAGCAGCGTACGGACAGCAGATACGCAGTATTTT.

This sequence joins TRBV7-8 and TRBJ2-7, with 9 bases lining up with TRBD1. The CDR3 runs to 15 residues. V lost 5 bases and J lost 3; bases outside the gene matches: 8. CDR1 is SGHVS and CDR2 is FQNEAQ in the germline V gene. CDR3 bases: TGTGCCAGCAGCCCAACCGGGACAGGGAACTACGAGCAGTACTTC. This codes for CASSPTGTGNYEQYF.

CDR3: CASSLTGTNSGNTIYF. DNA of the CDR3: TGTGCCAGCAGCTTAACTGGGACAAACTCTGGAAACACCATATATTTT. The chain links TRBV7-3 to TRBJ1-3, with D possibly TRBD1 on 6 matching bases. From germline, CDR1 is SGHTA and CDR2 FQGTGA. Trimming stripped 0 bases from V and 0 bases from J, with 9 bases between. The CDR3 is 16 residues long.

The chain couples TRBV6-6 to TRBJ2-7; D not resolved. Trimming removed 4 bases from V and 0 bases from J, with 10 bases in between. The CDR3 has 14 residues. Germline CDR1 is MNHNY and CDR2 is SVGAGI (reference sequence). DNA of the CDR3: TGTGCCAGCAGTTCCCCGCCGGCCTCCTACGAGCAGTACTTC. Its protein is CASSSPPASYEQYF.

The J gene is TRBJ2-3, the V gene TRBV5-4; no reliable D call. Trimming shortened V by 0 bases and J by 0 bases, and 17 bases separated the two germline ends. This CDR3 is 18 amino acids long. Germline CDR1 is SGHNT and CDR2 is YYREEE (reference sequence). The CDR3 spells CASSLDGLGIRSTDTQYF. CDR3 sequence (DNA): TGTGCCAGCAGCTTGGACGGCTTGGGGATCCGGAGCACAGATACGCAGTATTTT.

The chain has TRBV2 and TRBJ1-3; unclear D gene. Germline CDR1 and CDR2: SNHLY and FYNNEI. The CDR3 totals 15 residues. The V end lost 4 bases, the J end lost 2 bases, and 12 bases lay between the germline ends. In nucleotides, the CDR3 is TGTGCCAGCAGTGCAACAGTCACGACTGGAAACACCATATATTTT. It codes for CASSATVTTGNTIYF. The full variable domain, completed using reference TRBV2 and TRBJ1-3, is EPEVTQTPSHQVTQMGQEVILRCVPISNHLYFYWYRQILGQKVEFLVSFYNNEISEKSEIFDDQFSVERPDGSNFTLKIRSTKLEDSAMYFCASSATVTTGNTIYFGEGSWLTVV.

The genes are TRBV10-3 and TRBJ2-1; a weak D match, TRBD2 (6 bases). Germline V gene sequence: CDR1 ENHRY, CDR2 SYGVKD. The CDR3 covers 14 residues. V lost 9 bases and J lost 8, with 20 bases in between. The CDR3 DNA is TGTGCCATTCAACGGAGCGGGCCTGGGGATGAGCAGTTCTTC. Protein sequence: CAIQRSGPGDEQFF.

J is TRBJ2-7 and V is TRBV10-3; D unresolved. Germline CDR1 ENHRY, CDR2 SYGVKD. The CDR3 is 18 residues long. V was clipped by 3 bases and J by 5 bases, with 26 bases between them. The CDR3 bases are TGTGCCATCAGTGATTCCGCCTCGGCCCTTCGGGTTGTGAACGAGCAGTACTTC. As protein: CAISDSASALRVVNEQYF.

The chain employs TRBV19 and TRBJ2-1; 10 bases map to TRBD1. In germline, CDR1 is LNHDA, CDR2 SQIVND (reference sequence). The ends lost 3 bases at V and 4 bases at J; junction bases unmatched: 0. The CDR3 is made up of 14 amino acids. This CDR3 reads CASSMGQGYNEQFF. The CDR3 nucleotides are TGTGCCAGTAGTATGGGACAGGGGTACAATGAGCAGTTCTTC.